Below, one T cell receptor (beta chain) is given with its context. Its recognized antigen is unknown. Base qualities are not at hand, and no much larger clone is one base apart. TCRbeta CDR3 regions were amplified from genomic DNA by means of the immunoSEQ Assay, a bias-controlled multiplex PCR. For the original study's pipeline: Nucleated cell counts per sample were estimated from amplification of reference gene primers within the assay. To quantify the absolute abundance of each unique TCRbeta CDR3 rearrangement, sequence reads were collapsed and filtered. For each sample, productive Simpson clonality was calculated as the square root of Simpson's diversity index across productive rearrangements. In TCRdb, the immuneACCESS table is reduced to in-frame sequences with V and J assigned. These tables do not hold every clone; where another copy was compared, an unresolved V gene accounts for under half, and the others remain unexplained. That table is the source of V, J and clone size, and D and trimming were worked out from the DNA. This sample comprises about 95,000 clones, roughly 80% of them detected only once. Roughly 22% of the sample is in the top ten clones.

Collaborating institutions collected whole blood in K2EDTA tubes following their own protocols. For TCRbeta analysis, collaborators shipped samples in one of three forms: frozen whole blood, isolated PBMCs, or DNA extracted from either of those sample types. The sample is drawn from a study of blood T cell repertoires in COVID-19 (dated by TCRdb to between 2020 and 2021). Background on the whole study: The collaborator samples originated in the United States, Italy and Spain and spanned the acute and convalescent phases of COVID-19. The prospective study material was composed of cDNA or gDNA derived from T cells, B-cell-depleted T cells, or PBMCs. The dataset comprised deeply sampled blood TCRbeta repertoires from subjects exposed to, actively infected with, or recovered from COVID-19. A freely available public database, intended as a resource for researchers studying the immune response to SARS-CoV-2, is where the repertoires were released. Samples were obtained from the ongoing ImmuneRACE study (first 160 participants) and from about 1,300 subjects provided by 6 global collaborators. The sample metadata nearly always contained a de-identified subject ID, COVID-19 status, age in years and sex. Where HLA class I and class II types were available, the types were taken from metadata supplied by the sample provider, not from assay-based typing. Summary of the overall study and its limitations: The quantity of clinical and demographic metadata differed by source and by participant and was supplied without curation.

According to the germline V gene (reference sequence), CDR1 reads SEHNR and CDR2 reads FQNEAQ. The CDR3 has 14 amino acids, counting the end cysteine and phenylalanine. CDR3 DNA is the only sequence kept; it has 42 bases, read in frame from the first base. The junction shows trimming of 5 bases on V and 3 bases on J, and the gene matches do not reach 7 bases of it. The rearrangement combines TRBV7-9 with TRBJ2-7; the central 7 bases match TRBD1. Sequencing was done on a sample of peripheral blood. The TCR was taken from a human donor in a cohort sampled during active COVID-19. The CDR3 in this case is CASSQRQGFYEQYF. The bases read TGTGCCAGCAGCCAACGACAGGGCTTCTACGAGCAGTACTTC.